A selection of T cell receptor beta chains follows, all from one sample in a study of technical replicates of blood from four donors. Libraries were prepared by immunoSEQ multiplex PCR; TCRdb keeps only in-frame clonotypes and omits some of them. The sample has roughly 60,000 clones; about 91% are singletons. Sequenced input: PBMCs. The receptors derive from a human donor in good health. Some clones in this sample may be carry-over from other donors' samples. Both conserved end residues are part of each CDR3. Each record gives: J gene, clone size, V gene, D gene, CDR3 DNA, CDR3 protein. A D gene is named only where the DNA matches it firmly. Where a row states a size, it is once, few, many or the class of an expanded clone; other rows omit it.

J: TRBJ2-3; size: .; V: TRBV9; D: TRBD1; DNA: TGTGCCAGCAGCGAAGAACGGGACAGATACACAGATACGCAGTATTTT; CDR3: CASSEERDRYTDTQYF
J: TRBJ2-2; size: .; V: TRBV7-3; D: .; DNA: TGTGCCAGCAGCCTCCAGGGTTCCGGGGAGCTGTTTTTT; CDR3: CASSLQGSGELFF
J: TRBJ2-1; size: .; V: TRBV19; D: .; DNA: TGTGCCAGTAGTATAAGGGGCGGGATCAAACTGGAGGAATACAATGAGCAGTTCTTC; CDR3: CASSIRGGIKLEEYNEQFF
J: TRBJ1-1; size: once; V: TRBV7-9; D: .; DNA: TGTGCCAGCAGCTTAACAGGGAATCCTGAAGCTTTCTTT; CDR3: CASSLTGNPEAFF
J: TRBJ2-5; size: .; V: TRBV25-1; D: .; DNA: TGTGCCAGCAGTGAATACGGCAGGGGGAGGGAGACCCAGTACTTC; CDR3: CASSEYGRGRETQYF
J: TRBJ1-4; size: .; V: TRBV5-4; D: .; DNA: TGTGCCAGCAGCTTAGGAACAGAGTCGGAAAAACTGTTTTTT; CDR3: CASSLGTESEKLFF
J: TRBJ2-3; size: .; V: TRBV6-1; D: .; DNA: TGTGCCATACAACCCCGGGAGACAGATACGCAGTATTTT; CDR3: CAIQPRETDTQYF
J: TRBJ2-3; size: few; V: TRBV19; D: .; DNA: TGTGCCAGTAGTGGCCTTCTCGGCACAGATACGCAGTATTTT; CDR3: CASSGLLGTDTQYF
J: TRBJ2-7; size: .; V: TRBV14; D: TRBD1; DNA: TGTGCCAGCAGGATCCGGGACAGGGGCTCCTACGAGCAGTACTTC; CDR3: CASRIRDRGSYEQYF
J: TRBJ2-7; size: .; V: TRBV6-1; D: .; DNA: TGTGCCAGCAGTGCACTGGCGGGCGACTCCTACGAGCAGTACTTC; CDR3: CASSALAGDSYEQYF
J: TRBJ1-3; size: .; V: TRBV4-3; D: .; DNA: TGCGCCAGCAGCCAAATGCCTGGAGGGACCTCTGGAAACACCATATATTTT; CDR3: CASSQMPGGTSGNTIYF
J: TRBJ2-7; size: .; V: TRBV5-6; D: .; DNA: TGTGCCAGCAACCCGGTCATGGGGGAGGCTTACGAGCAGTACTTC; CDR3: CASNPVMGEAYEQYF
J: TRBJ1-1; size: .; V: TRBV6-5; D: TRBD1; DNA: TGTGCCAGCAGTTGCCGGGACAGGCCGAACACTGAAGCTTTCTTT; CDR3: CASSCRDRPNTEAFF
J: TRBJ2-5; size: .; V: TRBV7-9; D: TRBD2; DNA: TGTGCCAGCAGCTTAGTTCTAGCGGGGGACCGGGAGACCCAGTACTTC; CDR3: CASSLVLAGDRETQYF
J: TRBJ1-2; size: .; V: TRBV19; D: TRBD1; DNA: TGTGCCAGTAGTAAACCGGGACAGGGGGCTTGGGGTGGCTACACCTTC; CDR3: CASSKPGQGAWGGYTF
J: TRBJ2-5; size: .; V: TRBV15; D: .; DNA: TGTGCCACCAGCAGAGATACCGCAGGGTCCCGGACCCAGTACTTC; CDR3: CATSRDTAGSRTQYF
J: TRBJ2-1; size: .; V: TRBV7-9; D: .; DNA: TGTGCCAGCAGCTCCCCGTCGTACAATGAGCAGTTCTTC; CDR3: CASSSPSYNEQFF
J: TRBJ1-6; size: many; V: TRBV7-9; D: .; DNA: TGTGCCAGCAGCTCCTCGGATTCACCCCTCCACTTT; CDR3: CASSSSDSPLHF
J: TRBJ2-5; size: .; V: TRBV15; D: .; DNA: TGTGCCACCAGGATACAGGGTTTGGAGACCCAGTACTTC; CDR3: CATRIQGLETQYF
J: TRBJ2-5; size: .; V: TRBV6-1; D: .; DNA: TGTGCCAGCAGGCAGACAGGTCAGGAGACCCAGTACTTC; CDR3: CASRQTGQETQYF
J: TRBJ1-5; size: .; V: TRBV19; D: .; DNA: TGTGCCAGTAGTTCCAGCGAAGGCCTCCATCAGCCCCAGCATTTT; CDR3: CASSSSEGLHQPQHF
J: TRBJ2-4; size: .; V: TRBV5-4; D: TRBD2; DNA: TGTGCCAGCAGCACAAAAGCGGGGGGGTCCAAAAACATTCAGTACTTC; CDR3: CASSTKAGGSKNIQYF
J: TRBJ2-1; size: .; V: TRBV11-1; D: TRBD2; DNA: TGTGCCAGCAGCTTTTACTTTGCTAGCGGGAGAACTAATGAGCAGTTCTTC; CDR3: CASSFYFASGRTNEQFF
J: TRBJ2-7; size: .; V: TRBV7-2; D: TRBD1; DNA: TGTGCCAGCAGCTTCTACCGGGACAGGGAAAACTACGAGCAGTACTTC; CDR3: CASSFYRDRENYEQYF
J: TRBJ2-7; size: .; V: TRBV5-1; D: .; DNA: TGCGCCAGCAGCTTGTCCGCCGGAGGCTCCTACGAGCAGTACTTC; CDR3: CASSLSAGGSYEQYF
J: TRBJ2-2; size: .; V: TRBV5-1; D: .; DNA: TGCGCCAGCAGCTTCTTGGCAGGGTCCACCGGGGAGCTGTTTTTT; CDR3: CASSFLAGSTGELFF